The subject of this entry is one T cell receptor (beta chain). The antigen remains unidentified. The sample belongs to a study of OX40 agonist ivuxolimab in advanced cancers. The study's findings and limits: Low normalized T-cell clonal expansion was additionally recorded for some nonresponders.

Germline-derived CDR1 and CDR2 are SGHNT and YYREEE (reference sequence). V was cut by 1 base and J by 2 bases, with 10 bases left in between. CDR3 size: 15 residues. Sequencing was performed with immunoSEQ multiplex PCR; in TCRdb, only in-frame clones are kept and a portion is missing. The sample lists approximately 84,000 clones; roughly nine tenths were seen once. The receptor's source is an adult with an advanced solid tumor such as melanoma, head and neck, liver or kidney cancer. The sample here was CD4+ or CD8+ T cells sorted from blood, taken in a trial of the OX40 agonist ivuxolimab. This chain links TRBV5-4 with TRBJ2-1, with D perhaps TRBD1 (6 bases). CDR3 region: CASSLKQGPYNEQFF. DNA for the CDR3: TGTGCCAGCAGCTTGAAACAGGGTCCCTACAATGAGCAGTTCTTC.